Included here is one TCR beta chain sequence, with context. Its specificity is unknown. This sample was included in a study of shared clonotypes between healthy human individuals. The CDR3 spans 15 residues. The germline V gene has CDR1 SGHTS and CDR2 YDEGEE. V was clipped by 0 bases and J by 5 bases; unmatched bases: 4. Those who donated were healthy HIV-negative adults, with no recent acute infections or vaccinations reported. Study-level results: Researchers found naive subsets generally carried larger estimated richness than memory subsets.

Each sorted subset replicate got 200 ng genomic DNA, 25,000 to 35,000 genomes. Clones were read by immunoSEQ multiplex PCR, and TCRdb kept only the in-frame ones, dropping some. The sample carries about 600,000 clones, around 97% recorded once. This chain uses TRBV5-8 with TRBJ1-1; 10 bases are shared with TRBD1. Sequencing used naive CD4+ T cells sorted from blood. Subset defined: CD45RA+ positively selected. This receptor was identified in a woman in her twenties or thirties in good health. The DNA of the CDR3 is TGTGCCAGCAGCTTGGGGACAGGGGGAGATACTGAAGCTTTCTTT. Encoded protein: CASSLGTGGDTEAFF.